Listed below are T cell receptor beta chains from one sample, sequenced in a study of radiation and T cells in renal cell carcinoma. The protocol was immunoSEQ multiplex PCR, while the TCRdb copy is restricted to in-frame clones and leaves out a portion. The sample records tens of thousands of clones, 70% to 90% being singletons. This material consisted of blood, taken from a patient whose treatment included radiotherapy and nephrectomy. These TCRs come from a woman aged 45-65 years with renal cell carcinoma. Both conserved end residues are trimmed from each CDR3. Fields, in order: J gene, V gene, CDR3 protein.

J: TRBJ2-2
V: TRBV19
CDR3: ASSRPTGATTGELF

J: TRBJ2-4
V: TRBV7-2
CDR3: ASSDRLAGGSGIQY

J: TRBJ2-3
V: TRBV5-1
CDR3: ASSFSLGAIADTQY

J: TRBJ2-7
V: TRBV27
CDR3: ASSLSRGGSYEQY

J: TRBJ1-6
V: TRBV14
CDR3: ASSQVLGDFSSPLH

J: TRBJ1-2
V: TRBV6-1
CDR3: ASSELGGRDYGYT

J: TRBJ2-2
V: TRBV27
CDR3: ASGFGWNTGELF

J: TRBJ2-2
V: TRBV9
CDR3: ASSVAPASGSSGELF

J: TRBJ1-2
V: TRBV7-9
CDR3: ASSPGQKSHGYT

J: TRBJ2-2
V: TRBV1
CDR3: TSSQESSGTNTGELF

J: TRBJ2-3
V: TRBV10-3
CDR3: AISESGLATDTQY

J: TRBJ2-3
V: TRBV5-4
CDR3: ASGTSDTDTQY

J: TRBJ2-7
V: TRBV11-2
CDR3: ASSLSTSGIYEQY

J: TRBJ1-2
V: TRBV6-6
CDR3: ASHPGDYGYT

J: TRBJ1-6
V: TRBV7-2
CDR3: ASSLNRADNSPLH

J: TRBJ2-3
V: TRBV5-6
CDR3: ASSPRAYTTSTDTQY

J: TRBJ2-2
V: TRBV29-1
CDR3: SVGTPRTATGELF

J: TRBJ2-5
V: TRBV14
CDR3: ASSQQGSPTQY

J: TRBJ1-6
V: TRBV2
CDR3: ASRGTVDNSPLH

J: TRBJ2-7
V: TRBV28
CDR3: ASTLKQHYYEQY

J: TRBJ1-6
V: TRBV25-1
CDR3: ASSDGSPLH

J: TRBJ2-2
V: TRBV4-3
CDR3: ASSQADTALMNTGELF

J: TRBJ1-5
V: TRBV19
CDR3: ASSGTGAILPQH

J: TRBJ2-3
V: TRBV10-3
CDR3: AITDLGVTDTQY

J: TRBJ2-7
V: TRBV11-2
CDR3: ASSLDRSTYEQY

J: TRBJ1-1
V: TRBV9
CDR3: ASSDQDRAGVTEAF

J: -
V: TRBV7-2
CDR3: ASSPPGGLHEQY

J: TRBJ1-5
V: TRBV19
CDR3: ASSTTGGNQPQH

J: TRBJ2-5
V: TRBV2
CDR3: ASSESRQETQY

J: TRBJ1-5
V: TRBV7-6
CDR3: ASSLGVGQPQH

J: TRBJ2-5
V: TRBV9
CDR3: ASSGLDVETQY

J: TRBJ2-1
V: TRBV19
CDR3: ATTPLAGENEQF

J: TRBJ1-5
V: TRBV11-1
CDR3: ASSPGRGSLQPQH

J: TRBJ1-5
V: TRBV2
CDR3: ASSVSGGNQPQH

J: TRBJ1-1
V: TRBV18
CDR3: ASSPYVQSVTEAF

J: TRBJ2-5
V: TRBV15
CDR3: ATSPPSGETQY

J: TRBJ1-3
V: TRBV29-1
CDR3: SVAEGGDGNTIY

J: TRBJ1-1
V: TRBV23-1
CDR3: ASSLFGRQGGAF

J: TRBJ2-5
V: TRBV27
CDR3: ASRLSGSVLQETQY

J: TRBJ2-5
V: TRBV6-6
CDR3: ASSRRTSVEETQY

J: TRBJ2-2
V: TRBV7-3
CDR3: ASSLASGTGELF

J: TRBJ2-3
V: TRBV5-4
CDR3: ASSTSLTTDTQY

J: TRBJ2-3
V: TRBV5-6
CDR3: ASSLVRGADTQY

J: TRBJ2-3
V: TRBV6-4
CDR3: ASSLTSGNTDTQY

J: TRBJ1-1
V: TRBV2
CDR3: ASRLQGRSTEAF

J: TRBJ2-7
V: TRBV7-8
CDR3: ASSLDRGQDYEQY

J: TRBJ2-7
V: TRBV2
CDR3: ASRAGRGNYEQY

J: TRBJ2-5
V: TRBV6-1
CDR3: ASSAYQGAQGTQY

J: TRBJ2-2
V: TRBV5-6
CDR3: ASSLGPTGFRTGELF

J: TRBJ2-3
V: TRBV5-1
CDR3: ASRFQGQITDTQY

J: TRBJ1-6
V: TRBV25-1
CDR3: ASSEFSGVSSYNSPLH

J: TRBJ2-7
V: TRBV6-1
CDR3: ASSETGQGGEQY